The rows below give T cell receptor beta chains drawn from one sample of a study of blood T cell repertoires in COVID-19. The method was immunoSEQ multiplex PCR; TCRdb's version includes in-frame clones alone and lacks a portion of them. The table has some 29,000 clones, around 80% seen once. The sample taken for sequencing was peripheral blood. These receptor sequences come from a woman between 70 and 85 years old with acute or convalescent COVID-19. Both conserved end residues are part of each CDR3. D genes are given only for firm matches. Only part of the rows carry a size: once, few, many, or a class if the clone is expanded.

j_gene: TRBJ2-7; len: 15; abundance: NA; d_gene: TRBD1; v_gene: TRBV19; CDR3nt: TGTGCCAGTAGTCCCAGGACAGGCAACTCCTACGAGCAGTACTTC; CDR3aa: CASSPRTGNSYEQYF
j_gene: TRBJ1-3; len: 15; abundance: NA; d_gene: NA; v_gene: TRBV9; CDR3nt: TGTGCCAGCAGCGCTGACGGGACATCTGGAAACACCATATATTTT; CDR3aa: CASSADGTSGNTIYF
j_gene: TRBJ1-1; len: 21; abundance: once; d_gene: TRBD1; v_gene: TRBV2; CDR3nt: TGTGCCAGCAGGTCAGGTTCTGGGACCAAACGGGACAGAAGTTGGGGAACTGAAGCTTTCTTT; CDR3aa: CASRSGSGTKRDRSWGTEAFF
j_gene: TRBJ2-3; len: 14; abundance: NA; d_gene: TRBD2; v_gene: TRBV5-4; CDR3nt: TGTGCCAGCCTAGAGCGGGGGGGGACAGATACGCAGTATTTT; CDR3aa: CASLERGGTDTQYF
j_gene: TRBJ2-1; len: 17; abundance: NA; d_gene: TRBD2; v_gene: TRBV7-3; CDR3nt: TGTGCCAGCAGCTTAACCCCGGGACTAGCGGGAGACAATGAGCAGTTCTTC; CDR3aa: CASSLTPGLAGDNEQFF
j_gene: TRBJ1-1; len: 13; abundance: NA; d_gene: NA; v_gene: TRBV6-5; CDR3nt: TGTGCCAGCAGCAGGACTCCCGGCACTGAAGCTTTCTTT; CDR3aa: CASSRTPGTEAFF
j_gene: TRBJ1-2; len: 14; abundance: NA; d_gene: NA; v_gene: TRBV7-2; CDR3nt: TGTGCCAGCAGCTTAGTGGCAGGGAACTATGGCTACACCTTC; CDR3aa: CASSLVAGNYGYTF
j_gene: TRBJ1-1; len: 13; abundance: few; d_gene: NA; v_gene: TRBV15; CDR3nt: TGTGCCACCAGCAGAAAGCTGAACACTGAAGCTTTCTTT; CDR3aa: CATSRKLNTEAFF
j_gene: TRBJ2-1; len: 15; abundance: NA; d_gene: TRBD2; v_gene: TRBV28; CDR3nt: TGTGCCAGCAGTTCCTCAAGCGGGAGTTACAATGAGCAGTTCTTC; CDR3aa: CASSSSSGSYNEQFF
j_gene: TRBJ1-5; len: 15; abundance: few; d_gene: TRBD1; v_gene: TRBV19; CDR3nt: TGTGCCAGTAGCAAGGGACAGGGGGACAATCAGCCCCAGCATTTT; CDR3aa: CASSKGQGDNQPQHF
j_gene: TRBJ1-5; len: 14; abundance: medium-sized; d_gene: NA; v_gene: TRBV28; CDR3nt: TGTGCCAGCAGTCGGGACACAAGCAATCAGCCCCAGCATTTT; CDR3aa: CASSRDTSNQPQHF
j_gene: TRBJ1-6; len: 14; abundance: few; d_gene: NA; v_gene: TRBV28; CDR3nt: TGTGCCAGCAGTTACGTAACAGCCTATTCACCCCTCCACTTT; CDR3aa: CASSYVTAYSPLHF
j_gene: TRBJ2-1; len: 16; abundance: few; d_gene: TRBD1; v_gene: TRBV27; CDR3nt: TGTGCCAGCAGTTTCCTCCGGGACAGCTCCTACAATGAGCAGTTCTTC; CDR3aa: CASSFLRDSSYNEQFF
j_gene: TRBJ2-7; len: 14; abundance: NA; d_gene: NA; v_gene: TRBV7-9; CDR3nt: TGTGCCAGCAGCTTATTCCCCAGGCCCTTCGAGCAGTACTTC; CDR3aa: CASSLFPRPFEQYF
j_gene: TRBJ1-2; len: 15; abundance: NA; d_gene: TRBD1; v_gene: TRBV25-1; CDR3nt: TGTGCCAGCAGTGAAGTCAGGACAGGGGGCTCTCGCTACACCTTC; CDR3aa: CASSEVRTGGSRYTF
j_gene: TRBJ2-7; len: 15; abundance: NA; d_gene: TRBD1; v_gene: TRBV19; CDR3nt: TGTGCCAGTAGTTCCCCTAGGACAGGGGGCGACGAGCAGTACTTC; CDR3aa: CASSSPRTGGDEQYF
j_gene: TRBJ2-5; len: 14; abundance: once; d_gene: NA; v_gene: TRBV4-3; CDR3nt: TGCGCCAGCAGCCGAAGGGGGGGTGTAAAGACCCAGTACTTC; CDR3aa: CASSRRGGVKTQYF
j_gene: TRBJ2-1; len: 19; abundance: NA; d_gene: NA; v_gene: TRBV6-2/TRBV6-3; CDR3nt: TGTGCCAGCAGTAACCAGTTCGGGGGGCGCGGTAGCTCCTACAATGAGCAGTTCTTC; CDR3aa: CASSNQFGGRGSSYNEQFF
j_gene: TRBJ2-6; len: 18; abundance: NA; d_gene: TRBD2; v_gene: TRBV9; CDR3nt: TGTGCCAGCAGCGTAGGACTAGCGGGAGGGTCTGGGGCCAACGTCCTGACTTTC; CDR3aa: CASSVGLAGGSGANVLTF
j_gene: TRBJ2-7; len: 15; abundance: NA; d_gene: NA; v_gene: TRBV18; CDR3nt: TGTGCCAGCTCACCACCGTTTAACCGGGGAACTGAGCAGTACTTC; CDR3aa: CASSPPFNRGTEQYF
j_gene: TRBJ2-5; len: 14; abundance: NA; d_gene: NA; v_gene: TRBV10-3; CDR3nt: TGTGCCATCAGTGAGGGACAGAGAGTAGAGACCCAGTACTTC; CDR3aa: CAISEGQRVETQYF
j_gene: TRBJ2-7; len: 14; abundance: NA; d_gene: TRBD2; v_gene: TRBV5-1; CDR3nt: TGCGCCAGCAGCCTCTATACTAGCGGTTACGAGCAGTACTTC; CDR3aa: CASSLYTSGYEQYF